This T cell receptor (beta chain) was documented in a study of T cell changes during pregnancy in multiple sclerosis. The assay was immunoSEQ multiplex PCR, and TCRdb's table has in-frame clones only and misses some. This table has approximately 98,000 clones, 90% to 95% appearing once. The CDR3 consists of 12 residues. CDR1 is SGHAT, CDR2 FQNNGV, per germline. The ends lost 4 bases at V and 5 bases at J; junction bases unmatched: 2. The V call is TRBV11-2, the J call TRBJ2-7, with 7 bases fitting TRBD2. The sequence was obtained from a female donor in good health, enrolled as a control in a pregnancy study. The starting material was peripheral blood, obtained after pregnancy. For the CDR3, the DNA is TGTGCCAGCAGCTGGGGGGGGAACGAGCAGTACTTC. It is translated as CASSWGGNEQYF.